The 16 T cell receptor beta chains below were found in one sample sequenced in a study of blood T cell repertoires in COVID-19. Sequencing used immunoSEQ multiplex PCR; TCRdb keeps in-frame clones, though not all of them. Here the sample spans 490,000 or so clones, approximately 88% being singletons. Specimen: PBMCs or T cells enriched from blood (not recorded which). The origin of the receptors is a woman aged 40 to 50 who had recovered from COVID-19.

This sequence joins TRBV5-6 and TRBJ2-7; D is perhaps TRBD1 (6 bases). The V gene lost 4 bases and the J gene lost 6 bases, with 20 bases spanning the gap. This CDR3 region has 15 residues. The germline CDR1 and CDR2 sequences are SGHDT and YYEEEE. Here the CDR3 reads CASSLLRGKGGEQYF. CDR3 DNA sequence: TGTGCCAGCAGCCTGTTGAGGGGGAAAGGAGGCGAGCAGTACTTC.

CDR3 DNA sequence: TGTGCCTGGAGTGTATCCCGGACTAGCGGGAGCCATGAGCAGTTCTTC. Its translation: CAWSVSRTSGSHEQFF. This rearrangement joins TRBV30 to TRBJ2-1; 13 nucleotides match TRBD2. Germline loops: CDR1 GTSNPN, CDR2 SVGIG (reference sequence). The CDR3 totals 16 residues. J gave up 8 bases and V 0 bases, and 7 bases lay outside the gene matches.

CDR3 in DNA: TGTGCCAGTAGTCTGAGCGGCGAAGCATACAATGAGCAGTTCTTC. Translation gives CASSLSGEAYNEQFF. The gene calls are TRBV19 and TRBJ2-1, with D possibly TRBD2 on 5 matching bases. Per germline, CDR1 LNHDA and CDR2 SQIVND (reference sequence). The CDR3 length is 15 residues. V was clipped by 5 bases and J by 4 bases, with 15 bases between them.

This sequence joins TRBV5-6 and TRBJ1-3; D is undetermined. The germline V gene encodes CDR1 SGHDT and CDR2 YYEEEE. V was pared by 3 bases and J by 0 bases, with 10 bases between. This CDR3 is 15 amino acids long. The CDR3 here is CASSYGRFSGNTIYF. CDR3 nucleotides: TGTGCCAGCAGCTACGGGAGGTTCTCTGGAAACACCATATATTTT.

The sample holds a few counts of this clone. The J gene is TRBJ1-1, the V gene TRBV9; TRBD1 matches 9 bases. With 4 bases clipped from V and 6 bases from J, the junction kept 10 bases outside the gene matches. The CDR3 runs 15 residues. CDR1 SGDLS and CDR2 YYNGEE come from the germline V gene. CDR3 DNA: TGTGCCAGCAGCAAGGGACAGGGAGGAGTAGCTGAAGCTTTCTTT. This translates into CASSKGQGGVAEAFF.

V usage is TRBV4-3 and J usage is TRBJ2-1; 10 nucleotides line up with TRBD2. CDR1 LGHNA and CDR2 YSLEER come from the germline V gene. Trimming removed 4 bases from V and 4 bases from J; junction bases left unmatched: 7. The CDR3 is 16 amino acids. The CDR3: CASSLTRTSGYNEQFF. The CDR3 DNA is TGCGCCAGCAGCCTAACTCGGACTAGCGGATACAATGAGCAGTTCTTC.

This rearrangement joins TRBV12-3 or TRBV12-4 to TRBJ1-1; D is uncertain. The CDR3 has 13 amino acids. V was trimmed by 3 bases and J by 9 bases, leaving 14 bases between them. The CDR3 sequence: CASSLADYYKAFF. The CDR3 nucleotides read TGTGCCAGCAGTTTGGCGGATTATTATAAAGCTTTCTTT.

This sequence joins TRBV4-2 and TRBJ1-4; 7 nucleotides line up with TRBD1. Germline V gene lookup returns CDR1 LGHNA and CDR2 YNFKEQ. The V gene end was trimmed by 1 base and the J gene end by 7 bases; junction bases not matched to a gene: 9. The CDR3 contains 16 residues. The CDR3: CASSQGYGTDLEKLFF. The CDR3 DNA follows: TGTGCCAGCAGCCAAGGATATGGGACAGACCTTGAAAAACTGTTTTTT.

The V call is TRBV18, the J call TRBJ2-5; possibly TRBD1 for D (5 bases). V was pared by 4 bases and J by 1 base, with 10 bases between. The CDR3 loop spans 14 amino acids. The germline gives CDR1 KGHSH, CDR2 LQKENI. The CDR3 DNA sequence: TGTGCCAGCTCACACAGGACGATCCAAGAGACCCAGTACTTC. The encoded protein is CASSHRTIQETQYF.

The J gene is TRBJ1-1, the V gene TRBV5-1; tentative D call: TRBD1 (6 bases). The germline gives CDR1 SGHRS, CDR2 YFSETQ. The CDR3 is 13 residues long. The germline V and J ends were trimmed by 5 bases and 2 bases, with 10 bases remaining between them. CDR3 protein: CASRPDSNTEAFF. CDR3 nucleotides: TGCGCCAGCAGACCGGACAGCAACACTGAAGCTTTCTTT. The full variable domain, rest sourced from reference TRBV5-1 and TRBJ1-1, is KAGVTQTPRYLIKTRGQQVTLSCSPISGHRSVSWYQQTPGQGLQFLFEYFSETQRNKGNFPGRFSGRQFSNSRSEMNVSTLELGDSALYLCASRPDSNTEAFFGQGTRLTVV.

In this sample, this clone turned up once. The chain is built from TRBV11-3 and TRBJ2-3; 12 bases match TRBD2. V was clipped by 5 bases and J by 4 bases; unmatched bases: 7. The CDR3 loop spans 16 amino acids. Germline CDR1 reads SGHNT; CDR2 reads YENEEA. The DNA of the CDR3 is TGTGCCAGCAGCCCGCCCTCTAGCGGGAGGGCAGATACGCAGTATTTT. It encodes CASSPPSSGRADTQYF.

This chain uses TRBV27 with TRBJ2-7; D is perhaps TRBD2 (5 bases). CDR1 MNHEY and CDR2 SMNVEV come from the germline V gene (reference sequence). The CDR3 runs 14 residues. With 6 bases removed from V and 5 bases from J, the gap between germline ends came to 17 bases. DNA for the CDR3: TGTGCCAGCAGCAGAGGTGGGAGAGTCAACGAGCAGTACTTC. It codes for CASSRGGRVNEQYF.

The CDR3, as DNA: TGCAGCGTTGTCGGAGACTACGAGCAGTACTTC. This encodes CSVVGDYEQYF. V and J are TRBV20-1 and TRBJ2-7; D gene ambiguous. The CDR3 consists of 11 residues. Germline loops: CDR1 DFQATT, CDR2 SNEGSKA (reference sequence).

A single count supports this clone. V gene TRBV3-1 (or the pseudogene TRBV3-2) combines with J gene TRBJ2-1; 7 bases map to TRBD2. Germline CDR1 is LGHDT and CDR2 is YNNKEL (reference sequence). The CDR3 is made up of 15 amino acids. V trimming: 1 base; J trimming: 3 bases; junction bases outside the gene matches: 3. The DNA of the CDR3 is TGTGCCAGCAGCCAAGGGCCTAGCGGCTACAATGAGCAGTTCTTC. It specifies CASSQGPSGYNEQFF.

Here the CDR3 DNA reads TGTGCCACCAGCAGATCGCGGACCGGGGGTCCCCAGCATTTT. It codes for CATSRSRTGGPQHF. This sequence joins TRBV15 and TRBJ1-5, with a tentative D call TRBD1 (5 bases). This CDR3 comprises 14 residues. Germline assignment: CDR1 LNHNV and CDR2 YYDKDF (reference sequence). Trimming took off 2 bases at V and 10 bases at J, with 15 bases between the two ends.

The rearrangement uses TRBV6-1 and TRBJ2-5, with 8 bases that match TRBD2. The CDR3 has 16 amino acids. Germline V gene sequence: CDR1 MNHNS, CDR2 SASEGT. The V segment lost 4 bases and the J segment 3 bases; nucleotides outside the gene matches: 10. The CDR3 region has the DNA TGTGCCAGCAGTGGCCGGGGGGACGGGAGGGAAGAGACCCAGTACTTC. Its protein product is CASSGRGDGREETQYF.